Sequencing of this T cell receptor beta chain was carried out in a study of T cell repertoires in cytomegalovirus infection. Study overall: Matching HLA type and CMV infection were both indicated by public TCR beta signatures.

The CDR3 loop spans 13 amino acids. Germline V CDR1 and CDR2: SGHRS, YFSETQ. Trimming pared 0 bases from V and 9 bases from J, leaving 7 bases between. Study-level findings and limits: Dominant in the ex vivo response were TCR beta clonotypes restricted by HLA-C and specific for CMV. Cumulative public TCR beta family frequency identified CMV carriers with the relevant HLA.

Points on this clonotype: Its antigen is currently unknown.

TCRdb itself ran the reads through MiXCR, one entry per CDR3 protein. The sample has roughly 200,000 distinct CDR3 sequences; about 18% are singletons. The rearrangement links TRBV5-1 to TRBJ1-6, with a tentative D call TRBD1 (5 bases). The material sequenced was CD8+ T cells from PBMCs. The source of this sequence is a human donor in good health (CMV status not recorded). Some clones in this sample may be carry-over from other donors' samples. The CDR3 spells CASSLEGISPLHF. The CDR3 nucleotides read TGCGCCAGCAGCTTGGAGGGGATTTCACCCCTCCACTTT.